These T cell receptor beta chains were read from a single sample in a study of blood T cell repertoires in COVID-19. Profiled with immunoSEQ multiplex PCR; TCRdb holds only in-frame clones, not every one. The repertoire holds 200,000 to 250,000 clones, with about 85% as singletons. Sequenced sample: peripheral blood. All receptors derive from a man aged 65-85 years with acute or convalescent COVID-19. Both conserved end residues are part of each CDR3. D genes are given only for firm matches. The size of a clone is reported for some rows only, either as once, few or many, or as a class for expanded clones.

TRBD2	TRBV10-3	TRBJ2-3	.	CAISEPPLAGGGDTQYF	TGTGCCATCAGTGAACCCCCCTTAGCGGGAGGAGGGGATACGCAGTATTTT
TRBD2	TRBV2	TRBJ2-2	.	CASKVAGGTGELFF	TGTGCCAGCAAGGTTGCGGGAGGTACCGGGGAGCTGTTTTTT
.	TRBV6-4	TRBJ1-1	.	CASSKNGNTEAFF	TGTGCCAGCAGCAAAAACGGGAACACTGAAGCTTTCTTT
.	TRBV7-6	TRBJ1-1	few	CASSRTRATEGAFF	TGTGCCAGCAGCAGAACACGTGCCACAGAGGGAGCTTTCTTT
.	TRBV4-3	TRBJ2-7	.	CASSPQQGYEQYF	TGCGCCAGCAGCCCACAACAGGGTTACGAGCAGTACTTC
.	TRBV5-1	TRBJ1-1	.	CASSPLALNAEAFF	TGCGCCAGCAGCCCACTCGCCCTAAACGCTGAAGCTTTCTTT
TRBD2	TRBV6-5	TRBJ2-1	.	CASSLSGTTHNEQFF	TGTGCCAGCAGTCTGTCCGGGACTACCCACAATGAGCAGTTCTTC
.	TRBV5-1	TRBJ1-6	.	CASSLEFNLALYSPLHF	TGCGCCAGCAGCTTGGAATTTAATTTGGCTCTGTATTCACCCCTCCACTTT
TRBD1	TRBV9	TRBJ2-3	.	CASSVIGTDTDTQYF	TGTGCCAGCAGCGTGATCGGGACAGACACAGATACGCAGTATTTT
TRBD1	TRBV6-6	TRBJ1-2	.	CACQGTGNALGYGYTF	TGTGCCTGTCAAGGGACAGGGAACGCTCTGGGCTATGGCTACACCTTC
.	TRBV5-6	TRBJ2-7	.	CASSWFRDNPYEQYF	TGTGCCAGCAGCTGGTTCCGGGACAACCCCTACGAGCAGTACTTC
.	TRBV24-1	TRBJ2-1	.	CATSGAIENNEQFF	TGTGCCACCAGTGGCGCGATTGAGAACAATGAGCAGTTCTTC
TRBD1	TRBV3-1/TRBV3-2	TRBJ2-5	.	CASRSRDRMSQETQYF	TGTGCCAGCAGGTCCAGGGACAGGATGTCACAAGAGACCCAGTACTTC
TRBD1	TRBV5-1	TRBJ2-5	.	CASKGTDQETQYF	TGCGCCAGCAAAGGGACAGACCAAGAGACCCAGTACTTC
.	TRBV19	TRBJ2-2	few	CASSMVLRSGELFF	TGTGCCAGTAGTATGGTGTTGAGATCCGGGGAGCTGTTTTTT
TRBD2	TRBV3-1/TRBV3-2	TRBJ2-1	once	CASSQATSGSSYEQFF	TGTGCCAGCAGCCAGGCGACTAGCGGGAGCTCGTATGAGCAGTTCTTC
.	TRBV19	TRBJ1-1	.	CASWGGIDTEAFF	TGTGCCAGCTGGGGGGGAATCGACACTGAAGCTTTCTTT
.	TRBV13	TRBJ1-1	.	CASSLHTEAFF	TGTGCCAGCAGCCTCCACACTGAAGCTTTCTTT
TRBD2	TRBV18	TRBJ2-7	.	CASSALAGLANEQYF	TGTGCCAGCTCAGCGCTAGCGGGATTGGCCAACGAGCAGTACTTC
TRBD2	TRBV28	TRBJ2-7	few	CASSSASGSKYEQYF	TGTGCCAGCAGTTCTGCTAGCGGGAGTAAGTACGAGCAGTACTTC
TRBD1	TRBV29-1	TRBJ2-1	.	CSVAGQDYNEQFF	TGCAGCGTTGCGGGACAGGACTACAATGAGCAGTTCTTC
.	TRBV9	TRBJ2-1	once	CASSVGTHSNEQFF	TGTGCCAGCAGCGTAGGGACTCACTCCAATGAGCAGTTCTTC
TRBD1	TRBV10-3	TRBJ1-2	.	CAISDGTAYGYTF	TGTGCCATCAGTGACGGGACAGCGTATGGCTACACCTTC
.	TRBV14	TRBJ2-5	.	CASRPSLQETQYF	TGTGCCAGCAGGCCTAGCTTACAAGAGACCCAGTACTTC
TRBD2	TRBV6-5	TRBJ2-1	few	CASTTTSGSGGEQFF	TGTGCCAGCACCACCACTAGCGGGAGTGGGGGTGAGCAGTTCTTC
.	TRBV24-1	TRBJ2-2	.	CATSDSSQASTGELFF	TGTGCCACCAGTGATTCCAGCCAGGCAAGCACCGGGGAGCTGTTTTTT
TRBD2	TRBV4-2	TRBJ2-2	.	CASSQGAGGRTTGTGELFF	TGTGCCAGCAGCCAAGGGGCGGGAGGAAGAACGACGGGCACCGGGGAGCTGTTTTTT
TRBD1	TRBV6-5	TRBJ1-1	.	CASRRGMNTEAFF	TGTGCCAGCCGCAGGGGGATGAACACTGAAGCTTTCTTT
TRBD1	TRBV7-8	TRBJ1-5	.	CASSQTGGYNQPQHF	TGTGCCAGCAGCCAAACAGGGGGCTACAATCAGCCCCAGCATTTT
.	TRBV29-1	TRBJ1-3	.	CSAWGGSGNTIYF	TGCAGCGCGTGGGGGGGCTCTGGAAACACCATATATTTT
.	TRBV6-2/TRBV6-3	TRBJ1-2	.	CASSYIGGNYGYTF	TGTGCCAGCAGTTACATTGGAGGGAACTATGGCTACACCTTC
.	TRBV9	TRBJ1-1	few	CASSVATTLTEAFF	TGTGCCAGCAGCGTGGCCACGACACTCACTGAAGCTTTCTTT
.	TRBV5-1	TRBJ1-1	.	CASSSGPGRVEFSEAFF	TGCGCCAGCAGCTCAGGCCCCGGCAGGGTAGAATTCTCTGAAGCTTTCTTT
TRBD2	TRBV18	TRBJ2-1	.	CASSLSREVYNEQFF	TGTGCCAGCTCACTATCCCGGGAGGTCTACAATGAGCAGTTCTTC
.	TRBV27	TRBJ1-6	.	CASSLSPGSPLHF	TGTGCCAGCAGTTTATCTCCGGGTTCACCCCTCCACTTT
.	TRBV6-1	TRBJ2-3	few	CASSDKRESTDTQYF	TGTGCCAGCAGTGATAAGCGTGAGAGCACAGATACGCAGTATTTT
.	TRBV11-2	TRBJ1-1	.	CASSTTLGGGPANTEAFF	TGTGCCAGCAGCACAACCCTGGGTGGAGGCCCGGCGAACACTGAAGCTTTCTTT
TRBD1	TRBV5-5	TRBJ1-6	.	CASSFYRGAGTSSYNSPLHF	TGTGCCAGCAGCTTCTACAGGGGCGCGGGTACCAGCTCCTATAATTCACCCCTCCACTTT
TRBD2	TRBV15	TRBJ2-1	.	CATSRAWTSGRAPYNEQFF	TGTGCCACCAGCAGAGCTTGGACTAGCGGGAGGGCCCCCTACAATGAGCAGTTCTTC
TRBD1	TRBV10-3	TRBJ2-3	.	CAIRTGGSSTDTQYF	TGTGCCATCAGAACAGGGGGCTCCAGCACAGATACGCAGTATTTT
TRBD2	TRBV5-1	TRBJ2-2	.	CASGGLALAGELFF	TGCGCCAGCGGCGGACTAGCGTTGGCCGGGGAGCTGTTTTTT
.	TRBV11-3	TRBJ2-2	.	CASSPTGEAGELFF	TGTGCCAGCAGCCCCACAGGCGAGGCCGGGGAGCTGTTTTTT
.	TRBV19	TRBJ2-7	.	CASSPGQAYEQYF	TGTGCCAGTAGTCCGGGACAAGCCTACGAGCAGTACTTC